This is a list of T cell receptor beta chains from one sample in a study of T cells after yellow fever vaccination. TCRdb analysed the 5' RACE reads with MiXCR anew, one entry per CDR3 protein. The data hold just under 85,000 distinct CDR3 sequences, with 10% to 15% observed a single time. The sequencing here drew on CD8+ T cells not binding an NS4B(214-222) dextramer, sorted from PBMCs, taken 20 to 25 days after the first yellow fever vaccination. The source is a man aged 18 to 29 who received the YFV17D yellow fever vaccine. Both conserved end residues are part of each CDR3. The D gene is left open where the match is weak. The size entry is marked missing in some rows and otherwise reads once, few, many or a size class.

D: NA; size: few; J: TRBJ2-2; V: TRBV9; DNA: TGTGCCAGCAGCGTAGAAGGGTCCGGGGAGCTGTTTTTT; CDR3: CASSVEGSGELFF
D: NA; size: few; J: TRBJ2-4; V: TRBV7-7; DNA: TGTGCTAGCAGCTTAAAATATAGCAACATTCAGTACTTC; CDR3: CASSLKYSNIQYF
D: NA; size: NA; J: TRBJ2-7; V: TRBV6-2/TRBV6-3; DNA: TGTGCCAGCAGCCGAGGCGCCGAGCAGTACTTC; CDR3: CASSRGAEQYF
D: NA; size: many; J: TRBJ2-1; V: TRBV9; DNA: TGTGCCAGCAGCGCGGGCGACGGATACCTCTACAATGAGCAGTTCTTC; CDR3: CASSAGDGYLYNEQFF
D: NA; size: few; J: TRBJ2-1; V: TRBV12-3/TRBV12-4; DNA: TGTGCCAGCAGTGAACAGGGAATCGGCTACAATGAGCAGTTCTTC; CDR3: CASSEQGIGYNEQFF
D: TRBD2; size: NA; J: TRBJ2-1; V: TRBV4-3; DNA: TGCGCCAGCAGCCAAGAGGAGGGACTAGAGTACAATGAGCATTTCTTC; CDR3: CASSQEEGLEYNEHFF
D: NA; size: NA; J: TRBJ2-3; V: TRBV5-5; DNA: TGTGCCATCGGCCCTGGTGGGCGCACAGATACGCAGTATTTT; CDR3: CAIGPGGRTDTQYF
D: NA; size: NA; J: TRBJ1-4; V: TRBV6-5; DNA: TGTGCCAGCAGTTATGGTGTTCGGGCTAATGAAAAACTGTTTTTT; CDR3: CASSYGVRANEKLFF
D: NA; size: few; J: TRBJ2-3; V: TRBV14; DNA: TGTGCCAGCAGCCAAGTCGCTGGGGCCCACACAGATACGCAGTATTTT; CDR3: CASSQVAGAHTDTQYF
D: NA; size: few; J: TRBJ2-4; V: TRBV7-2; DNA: TGTGCCAGCAGCCCCGGACAGACGAACATTCAGTACTTC; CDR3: CASSPGQTNIQYF
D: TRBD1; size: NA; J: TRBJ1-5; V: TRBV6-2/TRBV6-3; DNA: TGTGCCAGCAGTCCGTGGAGGGGGCCCCAAAGCAATCAGCCCCAGCATTTT; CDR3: CASSPWRGPQSNQPQHF
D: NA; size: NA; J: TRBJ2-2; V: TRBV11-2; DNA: TGTGCCAGCAGCTTCGGGGTCGGTCGTCTAGTGGCCGGGGAGCTGTTTTTT; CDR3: CASSFGVGRLVAGELFF
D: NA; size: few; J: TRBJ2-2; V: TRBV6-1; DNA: TGTGCCAGCAGTATCCAAGAGGGCACCGGGGAGCTGTTTTTT; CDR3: CASSIQEGTGELFF
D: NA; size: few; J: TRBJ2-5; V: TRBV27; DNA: TGTGCCAGCAGTTTTAAAGGGATCCAAGAGACCCAGTACTTC; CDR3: CASSFKGIQETQYF
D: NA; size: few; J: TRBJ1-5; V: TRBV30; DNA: TGTGCCTGGAGTAACGGGGGACGTCAGCCCCAGCATTTT; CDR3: CAWSNGGRQPQHF
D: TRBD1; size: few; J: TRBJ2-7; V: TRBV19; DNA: TGTGCCAGTAGTTACGGGACAGGCCCCTACGAGCAGTACTTC; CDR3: CASSYGTGPYEQYF
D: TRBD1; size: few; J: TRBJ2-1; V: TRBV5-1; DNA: TGCGCCAGCAGCCTCCGGACAGGGGATGAGCAGTTCTTC; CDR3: CASSLRTGDEQFF